The subject of this entry is one T cell receptor (beta chain). Its target is not known. These data come from a study of neoadjuvant nivolumab and ipilimumab in lung cancer. Overall study results and limits: Compared with tumor-adjacent uninvolved lung, resected tumors showed greater richness and clonality. TCR receptors were sequenced in few samples. Only two of four nivolumab-treated tumors gained richness and clonality by surgery.

Sequenced by immunoSEQ multiplex PCR; TCRdb stores in-frame clones only, minus some. The sample shows 25,000 to 35,000 clones, around 90% of them seen only once. CDR1 is SGHAT and CDR2 is FQNNGV in the germline V gene. With 0 bases removed from V and 1 base from J, the gap between germline ends came to 9 bases. The CDR3 loop spans 16 amino acids. The clonotype comes from an adult with non-small cell lung cancer. The sequenced sample was peripheral blood, obtained after neoadjuvant nivolumab, alone or with ipilimumab, at or shortly before surgery. The chain recombines TRBV11-2 with TRBJ2-2; D call uncertain. CDR3 sequence reads: CASSLDIRLNTGELFF. For the CDR3, the DNA is TGTGCCAGCAGCTTAGACATTCGCTTGAACACCGGGGAGCTGTTTTTT.